This T cell receptor (beta chain) was obtained from a study of T cell responses to AZD1222 COVID-19 vaccine. Data came from immunoSEQ multiplex PCR; TCRdb stores just in-frame clones and leaves some out. The sample gives 75,000 to 100,000 clones, around 83% of which show up once; about 13% is in the top ten. This CDR3 has 14 amino acids. The V end was cut by 6 bases, the J end by 4 bases, with 12 bases between. Germline lookup yields CDR1 SGHNT and CDR2 YENEEA. The rearrangement joins TRBV11-3 to TRBJ2-2; tentative D call: TRBD2 (6 bases). The sequencing here drew on peripheral blood, taken on day 0 of AZD1222 vaccination. The TCR comes from an adult in good health. The CDR3 nucleotides are TGTGCCAGCAGACGGGACTTCGGCACCGGGGAGCTGTTTTTT. Translating gives CASRRDFGTGELFF.